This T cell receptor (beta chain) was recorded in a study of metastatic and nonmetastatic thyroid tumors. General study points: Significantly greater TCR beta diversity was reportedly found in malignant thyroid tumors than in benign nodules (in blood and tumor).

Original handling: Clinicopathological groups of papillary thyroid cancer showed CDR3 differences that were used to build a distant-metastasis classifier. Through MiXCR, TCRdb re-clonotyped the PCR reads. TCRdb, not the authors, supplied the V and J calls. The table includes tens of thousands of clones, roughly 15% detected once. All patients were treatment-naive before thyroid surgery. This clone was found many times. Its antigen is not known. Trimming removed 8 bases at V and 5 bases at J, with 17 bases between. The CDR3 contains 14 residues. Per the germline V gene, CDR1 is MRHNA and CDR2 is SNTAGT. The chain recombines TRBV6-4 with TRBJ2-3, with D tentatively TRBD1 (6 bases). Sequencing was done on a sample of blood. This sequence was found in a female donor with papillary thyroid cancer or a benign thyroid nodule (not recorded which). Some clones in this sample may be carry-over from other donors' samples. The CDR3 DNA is TGTGCCAGCCGACTCCAGGGGCGGATAGATACGCAGTATTTT. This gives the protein CASRLQGRIDTQYF.